These 6 T cell receptor beta chains were sequenced from one sample in a study of early T cells in non-severe SARS-CoV-2 infection. TCRdb called the 5' RACE reads again in MiXCR, with one record for every CDR3 protein. The table lists about 83,000 distinct CDR3 sequences, 12% to 15% of them singletons. Sequencing was performed on whole blood. The source of these receptors is an adult who was a healthcare worker with PCR-confirmed SARS-CoV-2 infection or an uninfected control (not recorded which).

The genes are TRBV11-2 and TRBJ1-3; no definite D call. With 3 bases removed from V and 4 bases from J, the gap between germline ends came to 13 bases. There are 15 residues in the CDR3. Germline V gene data show CDR1 as SGHAT and CDR2 as FQNNGV. CDR3: CASSLEGTTGNTIYF. The CDR3 bases are TGTGCCAGCAGCTTGGAGGGAACGACGGGAAACACCATATATTTT.

This clonotype showed up just a few times. V usage is TRBV11-2 and J usage is TRBJ2-4; no definite D call. With 1 base removed from V and 7 bases from J, the gap between germline ends came to 11 bases. Germline V gives CDR1 SGHAT, CDR2 FQNNGV. The CDR3 extends over 14 amino acids. Here the CDR3 DNA reads TGTGCCAGCAGCTTAGGCCCGACCGGGAACATTCAGTACTTC. It yields the protein CASSLGPTGNIQYF.

This clonotype was detected many times. The rearrangement joins TRBV6-5 to TRBJ1-2; D gene ambiguous. The length of the CDR3 is 12 residues. Trimming removed 4 bases at V and 6 bases at J, with 9 bases between. In germline, CDR1 is MNHEY, CDR2 SVGAGI. CDR3 sequence: CASSSTADGYTF. As DNA, the CDR3 is TGTGCCAGCAGTTCCACAGCGGATGGCTACACCTTC.

The chain links TRBV7-2 to TRBJ2-5, with D perhaps matching TRBD1 or TRBD2 (5 bases each). Germline loops: CDR1 SGHTA, CDR2 FQGNSA. Trimming pared 5 bases from V and 3 bases from J, leaving 16 bases between. The CDR3 length is 15 residues. CDR3 nucleotide sequence: TGTGCCAGCAGCGTCACCGGGACCCACAAAGAGACCCAGTACTTC. Its protein product is CASSVTGTHKETQYF.

V gene TRBV7-9 combines with J gene TRBJ2-1; 9 bases align to TRBD1. The V and J ends lost 10 bases and 9 bases, in that order; junction bases with no gene match: 13. The CDR3 is made up of 14 amino acids. The germline gives CDR1 SEHNR, CDR2 FQNEAQ (reference sequence). The CDR3 DNA sequence: TGTGCCACCCTCGGACAGGGGATAGAGAGTGAGCAGTTCTTC. Translation: CATLGQGIESEQFF.

The gene calls are TRBV20-1 and TRBJ1-6, with 10 positions matching TRBD1. The ends lost 3 bases at V and 10 bases at J; junction bases unmatched: 9. This CDR3 has 15 amino acids. Germline CDR1 DFQATT, CDR2 SNEGSKA (reference sequence). The CDR3 DNA is TGCAGTGCTAGGGGGGGACAGGGGCTGCGGTCACCCCTCCACTTT. Its protein product is CSARGGQGLRSPLHF.